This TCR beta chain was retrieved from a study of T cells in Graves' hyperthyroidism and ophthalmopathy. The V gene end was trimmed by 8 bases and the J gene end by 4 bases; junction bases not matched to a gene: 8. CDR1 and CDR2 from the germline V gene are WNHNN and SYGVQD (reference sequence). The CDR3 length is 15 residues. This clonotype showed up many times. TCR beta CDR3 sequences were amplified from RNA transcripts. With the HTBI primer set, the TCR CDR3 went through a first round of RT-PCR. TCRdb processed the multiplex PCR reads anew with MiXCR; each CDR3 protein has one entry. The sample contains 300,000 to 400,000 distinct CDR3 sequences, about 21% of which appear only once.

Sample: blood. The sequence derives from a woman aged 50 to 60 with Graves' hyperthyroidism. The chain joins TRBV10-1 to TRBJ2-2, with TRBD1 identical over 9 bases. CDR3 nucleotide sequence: TGCGCCAGCCAATCGGGGACAGGGTCCACCGGGGAGCTGTTTTTT. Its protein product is CASQSGTGSTGELFF.